This TCR beta chain originates from a study of blood T cells in healthy people across ages. General observations from the study: Greater diversity and more naive CD4+ cells were seen in long-lived donors than in aged donors.

Remarks on this clonotype: Its target is unknown.

V shed 5 bases and J shed 0 bases, with 11 bases lying between them. The CDR3 is made up of 15 amino acids. CDR1 is SGHVS and CDR2 is FQNEAQ in the germline V gene. Combining a sample-barcoded 5' primer with a J-beta primer mix, a second PCR ran for about 7 to 12 cycles. All samples gave at least 2.5 million CDR3-containing paired-end reads. TCRdb re-called the 5' RACE reads with MiXCR, one entry per CDR3 protein. The repertoire holds about 650,000 distinct CDR3 sequences, with 32% as singletons. The sequencing input was blood. This chain joins TRBV7-8 and TRBJ1-5; D unresolved. The clonotype originates from a woman over 75 in good health. Here the CDR3 DNA reads TGTGCCAGCAGCCGCGCAGCTTATAGCAATCAGCCCCAGCATTTT. This encodes CASSRAAYSNQPQHF.